The clone carrying this T cell receptor beta chain has a count of ten or more. The germline V gene has CDR1 LNHDA and CDR2 SQIVND (reference sequence). This CDR3 contains 15 residues. The V segment lost 6 bases and the J segment 5 bases; nucleotides outside the gene matches: 10. The data derive from a study of metastatic and nonmetastatic thyroid tumors. Across the whole study: A comparison of repertoires was made across blood and tumor or nodule tissue from malignant and benign thyroid patients.

Methods used by the authors: Differences in CDR3 between clinicopathological groups were drawn on to build a classifier intended to discriminate distant-metastatic papillary thyroid cancer patients. TCRdb re-called the PCR reads with MiXCR. TCRdb, not the original authors, processed these V and J calls. The table has approximately 70,000 clones, approximately 4% seen once. Patients had received no treatment of any kind before thyroid surgery. V usage is TRBV19 and J usage is TRBJ2-5; TRBD1 matches 9 bases. Sequencing was performed on blood. The clonotype was recovered from a female donor with papillary thyroid cancer or a benign thyroid nodule (not recorded which). Some clones in this sample may be carry-over from other donors' samples. The CDR3 region has the DNA TGTGCCAGTAGCGCGGGGACAGGGACTGCGGAGACCCAGTACTTC. This encodes CASSAGTGTAETQYF. Full variable domain (rest looked up from reference TRBV19 and TRBJ2-5): DGGITQSPKYLFRKEGQNVTLSCEQNLNHDAMYWYRQDPGQGLRLIYYSQIVNDFQKGDIAEGYSVSREKKESFPLTVTSAQKNPTAFYLCASSAGTGTAETQYFGPGTRLLVL.